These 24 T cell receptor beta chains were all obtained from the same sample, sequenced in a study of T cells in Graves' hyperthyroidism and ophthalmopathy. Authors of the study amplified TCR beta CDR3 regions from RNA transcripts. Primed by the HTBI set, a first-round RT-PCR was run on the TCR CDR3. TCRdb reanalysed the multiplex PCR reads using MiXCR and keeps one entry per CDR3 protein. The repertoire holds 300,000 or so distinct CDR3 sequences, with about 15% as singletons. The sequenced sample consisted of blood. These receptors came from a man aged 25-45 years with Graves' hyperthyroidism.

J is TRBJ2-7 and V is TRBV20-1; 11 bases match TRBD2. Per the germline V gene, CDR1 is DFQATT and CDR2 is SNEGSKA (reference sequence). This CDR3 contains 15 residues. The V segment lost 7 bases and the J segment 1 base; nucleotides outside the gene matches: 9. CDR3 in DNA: TGCAGTGTGATCCTAGCGGGAGGAGAGTCCTACGAGCAGTACTTC. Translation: CSVILAGGESYEQYF.

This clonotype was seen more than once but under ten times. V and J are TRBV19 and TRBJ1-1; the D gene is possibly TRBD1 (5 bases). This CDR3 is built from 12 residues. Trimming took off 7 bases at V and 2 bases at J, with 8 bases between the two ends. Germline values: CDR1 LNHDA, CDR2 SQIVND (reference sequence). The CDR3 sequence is CASMGPNTEAFF. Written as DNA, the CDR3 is TGTGCCAGTATGGGGCCTAACACTGAAGCTTTCTTT.

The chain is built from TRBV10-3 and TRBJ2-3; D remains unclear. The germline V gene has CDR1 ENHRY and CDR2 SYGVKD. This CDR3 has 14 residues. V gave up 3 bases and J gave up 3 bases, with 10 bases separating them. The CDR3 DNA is TGTGCCATCAGTGATCGTGGGGATACAGATACGCAGTATTTT. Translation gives CAISDRGDTDTQYF.

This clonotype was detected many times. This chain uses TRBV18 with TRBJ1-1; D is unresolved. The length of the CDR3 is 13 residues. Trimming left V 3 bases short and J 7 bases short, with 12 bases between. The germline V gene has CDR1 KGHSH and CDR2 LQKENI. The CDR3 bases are TGTGCCAGCTCACCTTACCCGACAAGTGAAGCTTTCTTT. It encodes CASSPYPTSEAFF. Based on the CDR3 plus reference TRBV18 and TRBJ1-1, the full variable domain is NAGVMQNPRHLVRRRGQEARLRCSPMKGHSHVYWYRQLPEEGLKFMVYLQKENIIDESGMPKERFSAEFPKEGPSILRIQQVVRGDSAAYFCASSPYPTSEAFFGQGTRLTVV.

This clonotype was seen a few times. The CDR3 loop reads CASSDQTGGYGETQYF. DNA for the CDR3: TGTGCCAGCAGTGACCAGACAGGGGGCTATGGGGAGACCCAGTACTTC. The genes are TRBV6-1 and TRBJ2-5, with 10 bases aligning to TRBD1. V shed 3 bases and J 5 bases; nucleotides not matched to a gene: 9. The CDR3 covers 16 residues. CDR1 is MNHNS, CDR2 SASEGT, per germline.

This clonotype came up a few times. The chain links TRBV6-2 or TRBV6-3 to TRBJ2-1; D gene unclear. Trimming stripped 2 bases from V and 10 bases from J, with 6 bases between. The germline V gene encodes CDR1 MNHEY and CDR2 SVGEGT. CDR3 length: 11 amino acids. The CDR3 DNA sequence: TGTGCCAGCAGTTACGTGTTCGAGCAGTTCTTC. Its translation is CASSYVFEQFF.

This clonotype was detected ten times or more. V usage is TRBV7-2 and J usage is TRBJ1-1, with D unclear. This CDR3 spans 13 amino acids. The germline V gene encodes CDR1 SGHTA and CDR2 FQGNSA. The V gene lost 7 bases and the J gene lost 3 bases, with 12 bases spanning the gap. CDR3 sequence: CASTIARDTEAFF. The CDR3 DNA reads TGTGCCAGCACCATAGCACGAGACACTGAAGCTTTCTTT. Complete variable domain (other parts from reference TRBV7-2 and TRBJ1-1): GAGVSQSPSNKVTEKGKDVELRCDPISGHTALYWYRQSLGQGLEFLIYFQGNSAPDKSGLPSDRFSAERTGGSVSTLTIQRTQQEDSAVYLCASTIARDTEAFFGQGTRLTVV.

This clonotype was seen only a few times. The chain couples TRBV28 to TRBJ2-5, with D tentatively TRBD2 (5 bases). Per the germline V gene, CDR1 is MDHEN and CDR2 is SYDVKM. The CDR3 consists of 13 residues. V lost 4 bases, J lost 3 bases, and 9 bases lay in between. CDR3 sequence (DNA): TGTGCCAGCAGTTCGGGGAACGAAGAGACCCAGTACTTC. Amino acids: CASSSGNEETQYF. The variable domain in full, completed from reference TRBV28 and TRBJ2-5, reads DVKVTQSSRYLVKRTGEKVFLECVQDMDHENMFWYRQDPGLGLRLIYFSYDVKMKEKGDIPEGYSVSREKKERFSLILESASTNQTSMYLCASSSGNEETQYFGPGTRLLVL.

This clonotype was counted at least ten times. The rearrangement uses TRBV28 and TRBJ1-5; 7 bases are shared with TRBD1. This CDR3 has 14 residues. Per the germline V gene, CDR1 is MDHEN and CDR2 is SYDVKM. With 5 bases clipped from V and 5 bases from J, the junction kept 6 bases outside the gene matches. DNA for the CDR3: TGTGCCAGCAGTCGGGGACAGCCTTATCAGCCCCAGCATTTT. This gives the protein CASSRGQPYQPQHF.

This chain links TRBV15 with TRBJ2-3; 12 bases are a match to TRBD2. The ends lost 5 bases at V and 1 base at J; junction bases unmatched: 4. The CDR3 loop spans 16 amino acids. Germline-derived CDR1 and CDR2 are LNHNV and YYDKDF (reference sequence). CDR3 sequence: CATSDGLAGRTDTQYF. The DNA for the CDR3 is TGTGCCACCAGCGATGGACTAGCGGGACGCACAGATACGCAGTATTTT. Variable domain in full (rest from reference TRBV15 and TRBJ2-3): DAMVIQNPRYQVTQFGKPVTLSCSQTLNHNVMYWYQQKSSQAPKLLFHYYDKDFNNEADTPDNFQSRRPNTSFCFLDIRSPGLGDTAMYLCATSDGLAGRTDTQYFGPGTRLTVL.

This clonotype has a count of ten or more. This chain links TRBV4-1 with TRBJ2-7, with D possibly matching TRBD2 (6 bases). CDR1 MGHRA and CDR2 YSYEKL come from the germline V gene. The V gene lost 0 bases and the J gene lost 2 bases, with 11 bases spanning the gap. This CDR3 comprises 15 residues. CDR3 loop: CASSQDGGLPYEQYF. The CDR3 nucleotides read TGCGCCAGCAGCCAAGATGGGGGACTTCCCTACGAGCAGTACTTC.

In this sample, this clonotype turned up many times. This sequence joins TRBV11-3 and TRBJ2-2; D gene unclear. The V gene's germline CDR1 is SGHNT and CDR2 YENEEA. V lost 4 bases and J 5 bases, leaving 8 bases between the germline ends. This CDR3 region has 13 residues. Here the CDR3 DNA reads TGTGCCAGCAGCTCCAGTAGGACCGGGGAGCTGTTTTTT. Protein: CASSSSRTGELFF.

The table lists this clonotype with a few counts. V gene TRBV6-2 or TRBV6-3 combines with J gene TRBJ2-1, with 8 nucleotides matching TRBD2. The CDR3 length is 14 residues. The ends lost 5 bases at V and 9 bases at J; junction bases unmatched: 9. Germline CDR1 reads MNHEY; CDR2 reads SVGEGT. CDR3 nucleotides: TGTGCCAGCAGTCAAACTTATACTAGCGGTGAGCAGTTCTTC. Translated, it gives CASSQTYTSGEQFF.

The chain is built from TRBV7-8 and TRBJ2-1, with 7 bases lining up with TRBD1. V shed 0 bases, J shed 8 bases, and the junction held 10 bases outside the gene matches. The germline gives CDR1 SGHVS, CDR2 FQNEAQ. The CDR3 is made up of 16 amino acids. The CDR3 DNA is TGTGCCAGCAGCTTAGCGCAAGGGACAGTTAACGATGAGCAGTTCTTC. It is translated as CASSLAQGTVNDEQFF. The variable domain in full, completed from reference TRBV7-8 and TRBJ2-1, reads GAGVSQSPRYKVAKRGQDVALRCDPISGHVSLFWYQQALGQGPEFLTYFQNEAQLDKSGLPSDRFFAERPEGSVSTLKIQRTQQEDSAVYLCASSLAQGTVNDEQFFGPGTRLTVL.

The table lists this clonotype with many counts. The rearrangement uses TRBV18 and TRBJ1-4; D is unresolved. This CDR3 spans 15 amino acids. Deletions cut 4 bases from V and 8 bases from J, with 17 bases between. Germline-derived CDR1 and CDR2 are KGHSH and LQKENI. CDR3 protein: CASSRMALPGEKLFF. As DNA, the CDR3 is TGTGCCAGCTCACGTATGGCCCTTCCCGGGGAAAAACTGTTTTTT.

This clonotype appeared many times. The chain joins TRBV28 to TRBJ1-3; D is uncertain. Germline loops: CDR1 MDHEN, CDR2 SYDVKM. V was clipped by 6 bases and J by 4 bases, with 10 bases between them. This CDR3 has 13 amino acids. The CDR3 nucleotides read TGTGCCAGCAGGGGCACGGACGGAAACACCATATATTTT. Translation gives CASRGTDGNTIYF. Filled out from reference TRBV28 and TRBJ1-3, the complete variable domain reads DVKVTQSSRYLVKRTGEKVFLECVQDMDHENMFWYRQDPGLGLRLIYFSYDVKMKEKGDIPEGYSVSREKKERFSLILESASTNQTSMYLCASRGTDGNTIYFGEGSWLTVV.

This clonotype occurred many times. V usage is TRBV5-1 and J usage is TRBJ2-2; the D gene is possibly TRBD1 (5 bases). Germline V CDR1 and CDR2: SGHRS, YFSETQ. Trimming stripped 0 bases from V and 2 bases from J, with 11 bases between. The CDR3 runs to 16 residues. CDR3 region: CASSLGVTVNTGELFF. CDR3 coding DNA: TGCGCCAGCAGCTTGGGGGTGACAGTAAACACCGGGGAGCTGTTTTTT.

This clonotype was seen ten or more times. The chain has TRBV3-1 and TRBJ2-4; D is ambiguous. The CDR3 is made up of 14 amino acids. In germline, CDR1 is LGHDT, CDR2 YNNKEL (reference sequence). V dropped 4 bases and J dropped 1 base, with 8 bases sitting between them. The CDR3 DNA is TGTGCCAGCAGCCTTCTGGGGGCCAAAAACATTCAGTACTTC. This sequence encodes CASSLLGAKNIQYF. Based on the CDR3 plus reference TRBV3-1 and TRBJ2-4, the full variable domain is DTAVSQTPKYLVTQMGNDKSIKCEQNLGHDTMYWYKQDSKKFLKIMFSYNNKELIINETVPNRFSPKSPDKAHLNLHINSLELGDSAVYFCASSLLGAKNIQYFGAGTRLSVL.

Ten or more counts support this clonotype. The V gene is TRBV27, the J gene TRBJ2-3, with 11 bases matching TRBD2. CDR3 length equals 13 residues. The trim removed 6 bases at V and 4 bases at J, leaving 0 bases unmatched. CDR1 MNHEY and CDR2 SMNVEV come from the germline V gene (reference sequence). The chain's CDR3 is CASRGLAADTQYF. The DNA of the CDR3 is TGTGCCAGCAGGGGACTAGCGGCAGATACGCAGTATTTT.

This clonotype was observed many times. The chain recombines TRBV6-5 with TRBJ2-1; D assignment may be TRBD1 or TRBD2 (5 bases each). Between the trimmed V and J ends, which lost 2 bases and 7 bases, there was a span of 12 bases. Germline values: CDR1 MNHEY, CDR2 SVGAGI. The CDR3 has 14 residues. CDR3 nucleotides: TGTGCCAGCAGTTACGGGGCAGCGGCGAATGAGCAGTTCTTC. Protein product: CASSYGAAANEQFF.

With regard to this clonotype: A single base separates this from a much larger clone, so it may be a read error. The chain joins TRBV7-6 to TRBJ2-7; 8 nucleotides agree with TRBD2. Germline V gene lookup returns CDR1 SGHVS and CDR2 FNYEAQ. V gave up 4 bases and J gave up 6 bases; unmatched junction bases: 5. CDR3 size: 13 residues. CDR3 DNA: TGTGCCAGCAGCTCAGCGGGGGTTGCCGAGCAGTACTTC. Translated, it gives CASSSAGVAEQYF.

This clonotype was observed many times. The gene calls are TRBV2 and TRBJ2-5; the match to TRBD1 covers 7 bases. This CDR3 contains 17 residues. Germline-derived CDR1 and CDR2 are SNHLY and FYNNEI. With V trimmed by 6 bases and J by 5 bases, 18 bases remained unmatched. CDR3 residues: CASRYDRDHGVWETQYF. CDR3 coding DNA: TGTGCCAGCAGATACGACAGGGACCATGGGGTGTGGGAGACCCAGTACTTC. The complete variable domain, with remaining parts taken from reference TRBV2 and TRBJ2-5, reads EPEVTQTPSHQVTQMGQEVILRCVPISNHLYFYWYRQILGQKVEFLVSFYNNEISEKSEIFDDQFSVERPDGSNFTLKIRSTKLEDSAMYFCASRYDRDHGVWETQYFGPGTRLLVL.

The CDR3 region is CASSLPFQGAGANVLTF. As DNA, the CDR3 is TGCGCCAGCAGCTTGCCCTTTCAAGGAGCGGGGGCCAACGTCCTGACTTTC. The V gene is TRBV5-1, the J gene TRBJ2-6; D is unresolved. Looked up from germline, CDR1 is SGHRS and CDR2 is YFSETQ. Deletions cut 1 base from V and 4 bases from J, with 15 bases between. The CDR3 spans 17 residues.

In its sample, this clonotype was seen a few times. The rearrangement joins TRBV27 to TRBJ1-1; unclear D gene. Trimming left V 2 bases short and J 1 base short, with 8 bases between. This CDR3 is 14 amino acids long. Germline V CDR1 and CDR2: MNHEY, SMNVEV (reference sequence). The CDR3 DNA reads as TGTGCCAGCAGTTTAGACTTTCGGAACACTGAAGCTTTCTTT. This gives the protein CASSLDFRNTEAFF.